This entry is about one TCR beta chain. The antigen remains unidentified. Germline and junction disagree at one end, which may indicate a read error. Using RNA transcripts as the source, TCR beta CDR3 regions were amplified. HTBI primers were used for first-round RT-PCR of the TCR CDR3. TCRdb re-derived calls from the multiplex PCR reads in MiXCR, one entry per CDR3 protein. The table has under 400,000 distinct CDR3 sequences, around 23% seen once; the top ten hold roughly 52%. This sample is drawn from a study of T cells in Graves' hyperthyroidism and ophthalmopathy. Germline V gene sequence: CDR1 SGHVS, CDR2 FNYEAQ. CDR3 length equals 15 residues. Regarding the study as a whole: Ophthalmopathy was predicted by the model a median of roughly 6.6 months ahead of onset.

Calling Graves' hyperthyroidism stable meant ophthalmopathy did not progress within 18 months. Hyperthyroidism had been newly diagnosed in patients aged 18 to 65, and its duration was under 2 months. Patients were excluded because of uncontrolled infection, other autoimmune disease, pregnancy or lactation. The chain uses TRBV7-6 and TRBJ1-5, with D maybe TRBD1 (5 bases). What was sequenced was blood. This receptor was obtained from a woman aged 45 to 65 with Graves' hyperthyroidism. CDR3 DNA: TGTGCCAGCAGCTTAACAAGCGGGGCAAACCAGCCTCAGCATTTT. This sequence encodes CASSLTSGANQPQHF.